Listed here are 8 T cell receptor beta chains from one sample, sequenced in a study of blood T cell repertoires in COVID-19. Data came from immunoSEQ multiplex PCR; TCRdb stores just in-frame clones and leaves some out. The data hold tens of thousands of clones, with roughly 84% observed a single time. The specimen sequenced was peripheral blood. Receptors originate from an older man with acute or convalescent COVID-19.

The V and J genes are TRBV6-2 or TRBV6-3 and TRBJ1-5; no clear D gene. CDR1 is MNHEY, CDR2 SVGEGT, per germline. This CDR3 has 15 amino acids. V shed 2 bases and J shed 3 bases, with 11 bases lying between them. The CDR3 protein is CASSYGSPPNQPQHF. DNA for the CDR3: TGTGCCAGCAGTTACGGTAGTCCACCCAATCAGCCCCAGCATTTT.

This chain links TRBV12-3 or TRBV12-4 with TRBJ1-4, with D uncertain. Trimming took off 6 bases at V and 4 bases at J, with 9 bases between the two ends. This CDR3 is 13 amino acids long. In DNA form, the CDR3 reads TGTGCCAGCAGCCCTACCGATAATGAAAAACTGTTTTTT. It codes for CASSPTDNEKLFF.

The chain has TRBV18 and TRBJ1-2, with D perhaps matching TRBD1 (6 bases). The CDR3 consists of 14 residues. CDR1 is KGHSH, CDR2 LQKENI, per germline. Trimming shortened V by 1 base and J by 10 bases, and 16 bases separated the two germline ends. The CDR3 region has the DNA TGTGCCAGCTCACCACGGCAGGGGATTCCCTCCTACACCTTC. Protein product: CASSPRQGIPSYTF.

The rearrangement uses TRBV9 and TRBJ1-5; D is undetermined. Trimming left V 2 bases short and J 0 bases short, with 3 bases between. Germline V CDR1 and CDR2: SGDLS, YYNGEE. The CDR3 consists of 13 residues. The CDR3 bases are TGTGCCAGCAGCGTTAGTAGCAATCAGCCCCAGCATTTT. Translated: CASSVSSNQPQHF.

The chain couples TRBV5-6 to TRBJ1-1; D is possibly TRBD1 (6 bases). V was trimmed by 0 bases and J by 2 bases, leaving 11 bases between them. Per germline, CDR1 SGHDT and CDR2 YYEEEE. The CDR3 runs 15 residues. The CDR3 region has the DNA TGTGCCAGCAGCTTGGTCGAGGGGGTTAACACTGAAGCTTTCTTT. This sequence encodes CASSLVEGVNTEAFF.

The chain uses TRBV5-6 and TRBJ2-2; tentative D call: TRBD2 (6 bases). Germline loops: CDR1 SGHDT, CDR2 YYEEEE. With 0 bases removed from V and 4 bases from J, the gap between germline ends came to 10 bases. The CDR3 totals 15 residues. CDR3 in amino acids: CASSLDGGTTGELFF. CDR3 bases: TGTGCCAGCAGCTTGGATGGGGGGACCACCGGGGAGCTGTTTTTT.

The chain is built from TRBV7-2 and TRBJ2-3; the D gene is possibly TRBD2 (6 bases). Trimming removed 3 bases at V and 10 bases at J, with 11 bases between. In germline, CDR1 is SGHTA, CDR2 FQGNSA. The CDR3 has 12 residues. CDR3 nucleotide sequence: TGTGCCAGCAGCTTTGCCGGAGGGGCGCAGTATTTT. Protein product: CASSFAGGAQYF.

The chain is built from TRBV7-9 and TRBJ2-2, with TRBD1 matching 7 bases. The CDR3 runs 16 residues. Germline V gene lookup returns CDR1 SEHNR and CDR2 FQNEAQ (reference sequence). V lost 7 bases and J lost 2; bases outside the gene matches: 10. The CDR3 coding sequence is TGTGCCAGCACCCCACCGGGGACAGCTAACACCGGGGAGCTGTTTTTT. It encodes CASTPPGTANTGELFF.